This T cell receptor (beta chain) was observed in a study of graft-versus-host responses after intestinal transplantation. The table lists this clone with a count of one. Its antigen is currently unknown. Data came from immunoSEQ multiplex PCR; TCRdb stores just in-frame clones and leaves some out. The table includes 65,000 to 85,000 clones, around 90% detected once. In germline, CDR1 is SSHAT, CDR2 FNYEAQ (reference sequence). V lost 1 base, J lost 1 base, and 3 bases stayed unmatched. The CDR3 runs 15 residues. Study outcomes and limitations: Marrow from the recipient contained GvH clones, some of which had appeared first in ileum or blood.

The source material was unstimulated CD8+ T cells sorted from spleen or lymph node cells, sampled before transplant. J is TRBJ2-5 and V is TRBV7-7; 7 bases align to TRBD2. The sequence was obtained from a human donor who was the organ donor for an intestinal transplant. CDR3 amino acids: CASSLVSGGQETQYF. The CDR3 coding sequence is TGTGCCAGCAGCTTAGTCTCGGGAGGCCAAGAGACCCAGTACTTC.